A single sample gave rise to the 2 T cell receptor beta chains below, sequenced in a study of T cell responses to AZD1222 COVID-19 vaccine. Generated by immunoSEQ multiplex PCR, the TCRdb table keeps only in-frame clones and is missing some. The sample contains approximately 270,000 clones, around 93% of which appear only once. Here the sequenced sample was peripheral blood, taken 28 days after the second AZD1222 dose. These TCRs come from an adult who received the AZD1222 COVID-19 vaccine.

The chain combines TRBV19 with TRBJ2-7; 13 bases agree with TRBD2. The J segment lost 2 bases and the V segment lost 5 bases, leaving 6 bases of the junction unmatched. The V gene's germline CDR1 is LNHDA and CDR2 SQIVND (reference sequence). This CDR3 is 16 amino acids long. In DNA, the CDR3 is TGTGCCAGTAGTGTCTCTACTAGCGGGAGGGCCTACGAGCAGTACTTC. As protein: CASSVSTSGRAYEQYF.

This clone showed up just once. This chain links TRBV15 with TRBJ1-1; D might be TRBD1 (5 bases). Trimming removed 5 bases at V and 4 bases at J, with 14 bases between. The CDR3 contains 14 residues. From germline, CDR1 is LNHNV and CDR2 YYDKDF (reference sequence). Here the CDR3 reads CATSPHRGGTEAFF. The CDR3 DNA sequence: TGTGCCACCAGCCCGCACCGGGGGGGCACTGAAGCTTTCTTT.